This T cell receptor beta chain originates from a study of Graves' ophthalmopathy and Graves' hyperthyroidism (dated by TCRdb to between 2018 and 2020). Describing the broader study: Peripheral blood samples were taken at the time of initial diagnosis, before any treatment was given. In total, 135 blood samples were TCR-sequenced: around 42 ophthalmopathy, approximately 75 hyperthyroidism and roughly 17 hyperthyroidism-to-ophthalmopathy patients. After sampling, hyperthyroidism patients received methimazole starting at 30 mg daily, and ophthalmopathy patients received high-dose intravenous methylprednisolone. For independent validation, a separate cohort was made up of roughly 19 hyperthyroidism patients plus 17 patients who later progressed from hyperthyroidism to ophthalmopathy. A discovery set of 100 or so patients (around 44 ophthalmopathy, about 55 stable hyperthyroidism) was enrolled to explore V-J signatures distinguishing ophthalmopathy from hyperthyroidism. The study used TCR beta repertoire signatures to distinguish Graves' ophthalmopathy from Graves' hyperthyroidism and to predict progression to ophthalmopathy. In five or six hyperthyroidism patients, the T-cell repertoires found in thyroid tissue were compared with those found in blood. Study-wide conclusions, independent of this receptor: In validation, the model predicted ophthalmopathy progression with 70.59% sensitivity and about 73% specificity; 12 predicted patients were CT-confirmed with GO in a median of approximately 6.5 months. Most expanded thyroid clonotypes with frequency above 0.001 were also detected in blood, suggesting blood repertoires may reflect the thyroid immune response. No statistical method was used to predetermine the sample size, and group allocation was not hidden from the investigators. Ophthalmopathy was separated from stable hyperthyroidism by the 13-signature model with around 89% sensitivity and about 81% specificity in cross-validation and with 80%/75% in the test set.

Ophthalmopathy patients had moderately to severely active disease, Clinical Activity Score of at least 3, NOSPECS grade of at least 4, and disease duration under 3 months. Anyone with other autoimmune diseases, uncontrolled infections, pregnancy or lactation was excluded from the study. Clinical symptoms, serum thyroxine, TRAb, thyroid ultrasound and orbital computed tomography formed the basis of the diagnosis. PBMCs were isolated from 8 to 10 ml of fresh peripheral blood by Ficoll-Paque density gradient centrifugation. Trizol reagent was used to extract the total RNA, and its quality was then checked on an Agilent 2100 Bioanalyzer. The table lists this clonotype with many counts. The clone's antigen remains unknown. No much larger clonotype is one base removed from it; base qualities were not supplied. TCR beta CDR3 regions were amplified from RNA transcripts for repertoire sequencing. A first-round RT-PCR used HTBI primers with the Qiagen OneStep RT-PCR kit, followed by a second-round multiplex PCR, size selection and purification. The libraries underwent paired-end sequencing with 100 bp reads on an Illumina HiSeq2000. On the authors' methods: SOAPnuke was used for read processing, and reads with adapters, uncalled bases, a mean Phred below 15, or no exact constant-primer or identifier match were discarded. COPE v1.2.5 was used to merge high-quality paired reads. Each unique nucleotide sequence was treated as a clonotype, and MiTCR v1.1 was used to align the clonotypes to the IMGT TRB V, D and J references. Analysis was restricted to V-J combinations with a frequency above 0.0001, which covered roughly 99% of repertoires. A TCR clonal expansion and chaos score per V-J combination was defined as the ratio of F50 clonal expansion to chaos observed in the TCRdist matrix. Welch's t-statistics and random forest were used to reduce the features to 13 V-J combinations, which were then used as input to a naive Bayes classifier. The similarity between thyroid and blood repertoires was quantified using the Morisita-Horn index. Through fastp at Q25 and MiXCR, TCRdb rebuilt clones from the public reads, retaining in-frame beta chains. Entries that share a CDR3 protein sequence are merged under the most common genes and DNA. TCRdb, not the original authors, processed these V and J calls. For this sample the table gives 340,000 or so distinct CDR3 sequences, of which 17% were detected only once. Jointly, the top ten make up approximately 13% of the sample.

Relative to germline, V is missing 0 bases and J is missing 4 bases, with 2 bases of the junction outside any gene match. From a lookup of the germline V gene, CDR1 and CDR2 are SGHTA and FQGNSA. Measured from the cysteine to the phenylalanine, the CDR3 is 14 residues long. The retained sequence is limited to the CDR3, 42 bases, with the frame set at the first base. This chain is built from TRBV7-2 and TRBJ1-1; the central 7 bases match TRBD1. This TCR was sampled from an adult man with Graves' ophthalmopathy. Sequenced material: peripheral blood. The nucleotide sequence is given as TGTGCCAGCAGCTTAGCAGGGGGCTTCACTGAAGCTTTCTTT. It translates as CASSLAGGFTEAFF. The CDR3, completed at both ends by the reference TRBV7-2 and TRBJ1-1 genes, gives the full variable domain GAGVSQSPSNKVTEKGKDVELRCDPISGHTALYWYRQSLGQGLEFLIYFQGNSAPDKSGLPSDRFSAERTGGSVSTLTIQRTQQEDSAVYLCASSLAGGFTEAFFGQGTRLTVV.